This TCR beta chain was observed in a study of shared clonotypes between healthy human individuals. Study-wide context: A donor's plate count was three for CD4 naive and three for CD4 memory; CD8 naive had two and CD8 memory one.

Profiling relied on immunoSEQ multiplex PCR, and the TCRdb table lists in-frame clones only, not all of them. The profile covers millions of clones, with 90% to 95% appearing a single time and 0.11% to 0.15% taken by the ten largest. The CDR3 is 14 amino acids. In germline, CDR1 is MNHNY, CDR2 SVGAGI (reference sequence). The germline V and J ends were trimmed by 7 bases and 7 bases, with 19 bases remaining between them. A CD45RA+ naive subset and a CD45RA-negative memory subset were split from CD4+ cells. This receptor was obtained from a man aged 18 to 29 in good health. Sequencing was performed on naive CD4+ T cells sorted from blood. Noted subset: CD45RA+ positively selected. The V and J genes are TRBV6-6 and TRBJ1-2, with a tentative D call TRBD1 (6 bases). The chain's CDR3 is CASNTPGADRGYTF. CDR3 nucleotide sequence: TGTGCCAGCAATACCCCGGGGGCCGATCGTGGCTACACCTTC.